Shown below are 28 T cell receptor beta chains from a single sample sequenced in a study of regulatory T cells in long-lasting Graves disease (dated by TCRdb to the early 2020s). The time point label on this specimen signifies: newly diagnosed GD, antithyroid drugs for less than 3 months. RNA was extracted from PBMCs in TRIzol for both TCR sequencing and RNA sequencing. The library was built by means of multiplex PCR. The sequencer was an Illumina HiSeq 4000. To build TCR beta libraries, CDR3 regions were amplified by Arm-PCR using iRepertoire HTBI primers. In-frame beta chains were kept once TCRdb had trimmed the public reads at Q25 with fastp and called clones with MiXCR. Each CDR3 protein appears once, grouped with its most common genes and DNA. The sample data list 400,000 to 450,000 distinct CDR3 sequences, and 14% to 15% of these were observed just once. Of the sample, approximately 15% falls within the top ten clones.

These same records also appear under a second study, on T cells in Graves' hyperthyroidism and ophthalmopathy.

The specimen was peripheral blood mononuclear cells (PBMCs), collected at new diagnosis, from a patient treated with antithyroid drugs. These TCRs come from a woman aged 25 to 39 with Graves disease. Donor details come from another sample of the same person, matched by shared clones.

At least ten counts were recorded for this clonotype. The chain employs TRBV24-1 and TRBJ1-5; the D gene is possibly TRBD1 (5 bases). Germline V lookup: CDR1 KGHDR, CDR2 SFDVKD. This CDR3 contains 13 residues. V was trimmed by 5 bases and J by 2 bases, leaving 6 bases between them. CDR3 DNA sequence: TGTGCCACCAGTGCACAGGGCAATCAGCCCCAGCATTTT. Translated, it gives CATSAQGNQPQHF.

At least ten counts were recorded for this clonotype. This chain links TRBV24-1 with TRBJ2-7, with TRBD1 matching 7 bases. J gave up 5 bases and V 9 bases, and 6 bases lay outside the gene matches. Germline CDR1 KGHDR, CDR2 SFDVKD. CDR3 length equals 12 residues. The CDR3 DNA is TGTGCCACCGGGACAGTGTCTAACGAGCAGTACTTC. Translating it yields CATGTVSNEQYF.

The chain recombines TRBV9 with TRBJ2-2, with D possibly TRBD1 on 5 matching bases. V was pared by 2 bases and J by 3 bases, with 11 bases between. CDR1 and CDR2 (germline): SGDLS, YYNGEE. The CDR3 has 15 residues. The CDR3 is CASSVGRADTGELFF. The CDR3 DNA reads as TGTGCCAGCAGCGTCGGCAGGGCCGACACCGGGGAGCTGTTTTTT. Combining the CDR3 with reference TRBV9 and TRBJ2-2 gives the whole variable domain DSGVTQTPKHLITATGQRVTLRCSPRSGDLSVYWYQQSLDQGLQFLIQYYNGEERAKGNILERFSAQQFPDLHSELNLSSLELGDSALYFCASSVGRADTGELFFGEGSRLTVL.

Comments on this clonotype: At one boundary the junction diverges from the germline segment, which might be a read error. The CDR3 is CASSRRGEEGKNIQYF. The CDR3, as DNA: TGCGCCAGCAGCCGCCGAGGGGAGGAGGGCAAAAACATTCAGTACTTC. The chain uses TRBV2 and TRBJ2-4; perhaps TRBD2 as D (6 bases). The CDR3 length is 16 residues. CDR1 and CDR2 from the germline V gene are SNHLY and FYNNEI.

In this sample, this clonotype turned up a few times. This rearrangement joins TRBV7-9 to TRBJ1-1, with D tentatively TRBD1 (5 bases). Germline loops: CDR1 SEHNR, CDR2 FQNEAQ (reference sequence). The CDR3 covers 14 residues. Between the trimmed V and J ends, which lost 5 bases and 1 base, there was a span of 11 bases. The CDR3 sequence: CASSLPDRNTEAFF. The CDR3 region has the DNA TGTGCCAGCAGCCTGCCTGACAGGAACACTGAAGCTTTCTTT.

Here the CDR3 DNA reads TGTGCCAGCAGTTGGCGCGCTAGCGGGACCTACAATGAGCAGTTCTTC. The encoded protein is CASSWRASGTYNEQFF. The genes are TRBV6-2 or TRBV6-3 and TRBJ2-1; TRBD2 matches at 9 bases. There are 16 residues in the CDR3. With V trimmed by 4 bases and J by 2 bases, 6 bases remained unmatched. Germline CDR1 is MNHEY and CDR2 is SVGEGT.

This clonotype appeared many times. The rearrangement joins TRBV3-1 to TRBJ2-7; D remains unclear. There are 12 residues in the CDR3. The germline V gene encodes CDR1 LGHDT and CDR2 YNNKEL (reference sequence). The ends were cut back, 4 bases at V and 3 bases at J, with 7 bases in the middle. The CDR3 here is CASSRDYYEQYF. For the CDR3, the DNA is TGTGCCAGCAGCCGAGATTACTACGAGCAGTACTTC.

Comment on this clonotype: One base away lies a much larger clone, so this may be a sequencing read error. The CDR3 is CASSYGKFQESQYF. CDR3 sequence (DNA): TGTGCCAGCAGCTACGGGAAATTCCAAGAGTCCCAGTACTTC. The chain joins TRBV7-9 to TRBJ2-5; D possibly corresponds to TRBD2 (5 bases). This CDR3 contains 14 residues. Germline V lookup: CDR1 SEHNR, CDR2 FQNEAQ (reference sequence).

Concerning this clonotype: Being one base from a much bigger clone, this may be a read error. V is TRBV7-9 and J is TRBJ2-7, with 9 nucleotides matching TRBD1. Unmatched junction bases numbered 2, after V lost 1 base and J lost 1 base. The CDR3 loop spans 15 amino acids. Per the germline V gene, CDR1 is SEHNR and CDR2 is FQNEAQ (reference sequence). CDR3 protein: CASSLEGTGSYEQYF. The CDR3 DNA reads TGTGCCAGCAGCTTAGAAGGGACAGGGTCCTACGAGCAGTACTTC.

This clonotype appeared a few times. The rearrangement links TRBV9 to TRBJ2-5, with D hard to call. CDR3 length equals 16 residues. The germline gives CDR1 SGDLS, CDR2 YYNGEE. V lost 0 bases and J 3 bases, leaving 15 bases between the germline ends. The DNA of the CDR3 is TGTGCCAGCAGCGTAGATCGGACCGCGATCGAAGAGACCCAGTACTTC. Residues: CASSVDRTAIEETQYF. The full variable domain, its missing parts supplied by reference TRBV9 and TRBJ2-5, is DSGVTQTPKHLITATGQRVTLRCSPRSGDLSVYWYQQSLDQGLQFLIQYYNGEERAKGNILERFSAQQFPDLHSELNLSSLELGDSALYFCASSVDRTAIEETQYFGPGTRLLVL.

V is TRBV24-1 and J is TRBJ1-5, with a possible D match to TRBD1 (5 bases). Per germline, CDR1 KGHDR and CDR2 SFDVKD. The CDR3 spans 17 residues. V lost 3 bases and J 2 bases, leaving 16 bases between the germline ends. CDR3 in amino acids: CATSDGAGGLGNQPQHF. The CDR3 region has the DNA TGTGCCACCAGTGATGGGGCCGGGGGTTTGGGCAATCAGCCCCAGCATTTT.

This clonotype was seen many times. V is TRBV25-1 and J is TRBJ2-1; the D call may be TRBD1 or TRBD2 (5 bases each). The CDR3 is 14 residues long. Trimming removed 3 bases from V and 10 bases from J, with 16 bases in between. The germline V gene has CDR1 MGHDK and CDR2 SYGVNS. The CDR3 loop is CASSDGADVGEQFF. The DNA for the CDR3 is TGTGCCAGCAGTGACGGGGCCGACGTGGGGGAGCAGTTCTTC.

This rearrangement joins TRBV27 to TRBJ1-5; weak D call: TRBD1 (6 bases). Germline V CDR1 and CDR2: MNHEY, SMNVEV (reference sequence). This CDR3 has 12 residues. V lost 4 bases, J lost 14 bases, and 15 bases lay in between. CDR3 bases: TGTGCCAGCAGTTGGCCTACAGGGCCGAAGCATTTT. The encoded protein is CASSWPTGPKHF.

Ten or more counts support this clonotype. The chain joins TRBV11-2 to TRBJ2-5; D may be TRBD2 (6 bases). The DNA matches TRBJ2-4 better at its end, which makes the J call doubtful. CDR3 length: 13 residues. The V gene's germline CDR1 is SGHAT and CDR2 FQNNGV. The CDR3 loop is CASSLGREDIQYF. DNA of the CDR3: TGTGCCAGCAGCTTGGGGCGGGAAGACATTCAGTACTTC.

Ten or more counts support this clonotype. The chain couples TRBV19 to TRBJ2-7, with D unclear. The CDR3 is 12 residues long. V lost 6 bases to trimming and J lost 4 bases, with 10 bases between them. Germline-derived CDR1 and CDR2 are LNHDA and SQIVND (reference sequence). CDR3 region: CASSPDGYEQYF. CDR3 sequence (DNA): TGTGCCAGTAGCCCCGACGGGTACGAGCAGTACTTC.

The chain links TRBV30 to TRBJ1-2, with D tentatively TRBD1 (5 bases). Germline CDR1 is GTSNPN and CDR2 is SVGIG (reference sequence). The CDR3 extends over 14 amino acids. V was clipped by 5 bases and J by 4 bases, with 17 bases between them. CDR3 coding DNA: TGTGCCTGGGGGGGAGGGCTCCCCTCCTATGGCTACACCTTC. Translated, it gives CAWGGGLPSYGYTF. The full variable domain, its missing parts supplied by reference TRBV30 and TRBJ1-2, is SQTIHQWPATLVQPVGSPLSLECTVEGTSNPNLYWYRQAAGRGLQLLFYSVGIGQISSEVPQNLSASRPQDRQFILSSKKLLLSDSGFYLCAWGGGLPSYGYTFGSGTRLTVV.

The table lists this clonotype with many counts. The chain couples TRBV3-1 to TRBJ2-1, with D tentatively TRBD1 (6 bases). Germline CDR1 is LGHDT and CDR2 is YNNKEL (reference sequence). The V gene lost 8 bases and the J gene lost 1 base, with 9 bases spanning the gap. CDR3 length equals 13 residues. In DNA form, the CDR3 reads TGTGCCAGCGGTACAGGGTCCTACAATGAGCAGTTCTTC. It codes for CASGTGSYNEQFF.

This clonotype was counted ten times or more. The CDR3 loop is CASSQEFTDTQYF. DNA of the CDR3: TGTGCCAGCAGCCAAGAGTTTACAGATACGCAGTATTTT. This rearrangement joins TRBV4-2 to TRBJ2-3; D ambiguous. This CDR3 has 13 amino acids. CDR1 and CDR2 (germline): LGHNA, YNFKEQ. V lost 0 bases to trimming and J lost 3 bases, with 4 bases between them.

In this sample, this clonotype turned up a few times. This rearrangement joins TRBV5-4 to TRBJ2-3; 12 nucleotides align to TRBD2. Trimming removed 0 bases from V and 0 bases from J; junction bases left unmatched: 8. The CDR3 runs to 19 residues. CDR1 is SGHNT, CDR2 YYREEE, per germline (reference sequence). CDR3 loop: CASSLDGMGTSGSTDTQYF. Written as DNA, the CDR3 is TGTGCCAGCAGCTTGGACGGCATGGGGACTAGCGGGAGCACAGATACGCAGTATTTT.

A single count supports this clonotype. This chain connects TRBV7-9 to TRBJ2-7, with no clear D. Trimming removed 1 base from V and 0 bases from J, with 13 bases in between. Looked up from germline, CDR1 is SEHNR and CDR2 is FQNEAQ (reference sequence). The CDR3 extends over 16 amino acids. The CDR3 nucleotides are TGTGCCAGCAGCTTAGATATGTGGGCGAGCTCCTACGAGCAGTACTTC. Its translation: CASSLDMWASSYEQYF.

Here the CDR3 reads CASRPQGAGFLSGNTIYF. The CDR3 coding sequence is TGTGCCAGCAGGCCCCAAGGGGCAGGATTCCTCTCTGGAAACACCATATATTTT. The chain carries TRBV6-1 and TRBJ1-3, with D perhaps matching TRBD1 (5 bases). The CDR3 runs 18 residues. The ends were cut back, 6 bases at V and 0 bases at J, with 21 bases in the middle. Germline values: CDR1 MNHNS, CDR2 SASEGT.

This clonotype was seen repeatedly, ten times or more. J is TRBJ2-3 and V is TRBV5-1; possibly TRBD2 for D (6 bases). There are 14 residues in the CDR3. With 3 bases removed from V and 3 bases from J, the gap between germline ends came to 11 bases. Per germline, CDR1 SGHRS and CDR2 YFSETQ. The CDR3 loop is CASSSSDSTDTQYF. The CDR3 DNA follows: TGCGCCAGCAGCTCTAGCGATTCGACAGATACGCAGTATTTT.

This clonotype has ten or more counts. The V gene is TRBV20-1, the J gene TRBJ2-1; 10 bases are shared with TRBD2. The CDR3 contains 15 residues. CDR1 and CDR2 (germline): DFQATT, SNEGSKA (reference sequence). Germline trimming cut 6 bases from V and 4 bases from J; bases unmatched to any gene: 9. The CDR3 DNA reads TGCAGTGCCCACAGGACTAGCGGAATTTACAATGAGCAGTTCTTC. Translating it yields CSAHRTSGIYNEQFF.

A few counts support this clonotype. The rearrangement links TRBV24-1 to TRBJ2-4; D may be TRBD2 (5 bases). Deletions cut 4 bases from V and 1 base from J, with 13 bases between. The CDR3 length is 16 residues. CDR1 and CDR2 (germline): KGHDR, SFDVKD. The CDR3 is CATSEGLAGAKNIQYF. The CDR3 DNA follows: TGTGCCACCAGTGAAGGCCTAGCCGGGGCCAAAAACATTCAGTACTTC.

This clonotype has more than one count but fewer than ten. The CDR3 nucleotides are TGTGCCAGCAGCTTCCGGGGACAGGGAGCAGATACGCAGTATTTT. Translation: CASSFRGQGADTQYF. The chain recombines TRBV7-3 with TRBJ2-3; 9 nucleotides agree with TRBD1. There are 15 residues in the CDR3. The V segment lost 3 bases and the J segment 4 bases; nucleotides outside the gene matches: 5. Germline CDR1 reads SGHTA; CDR2 reads FQGTGA. Full variable domain (remainder filled in from reference TRBV7-3 and TRBJ2-3): GAGVSQTPSNKVTEKGKYVELRCDPISGHTALYWYRQSLGQGPEFLIYFQGTGAADDSGLPNDRFFAVRPEGSVSTLKIQRTERGDSAVYLCASSFRGQGADTQYFGPGTRLTVL.

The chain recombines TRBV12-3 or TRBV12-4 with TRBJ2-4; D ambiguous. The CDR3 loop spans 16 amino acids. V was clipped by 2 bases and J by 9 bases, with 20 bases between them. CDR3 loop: CASSLRTTTFSPIQYF. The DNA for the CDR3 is TGTGCCAGCAGTTTAAGGACCACAACATTCTCACCCATTCAGTACTTC.

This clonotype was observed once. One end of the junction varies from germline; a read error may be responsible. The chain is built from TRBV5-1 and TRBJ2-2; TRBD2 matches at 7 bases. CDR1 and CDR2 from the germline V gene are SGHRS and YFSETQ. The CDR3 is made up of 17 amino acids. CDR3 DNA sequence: TGCGCCAGCAACGCCGCCGGGCGGGAGATTTACACCGGGGAGCTGTCTTTT. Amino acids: CASNAAGREIYTGELSF.

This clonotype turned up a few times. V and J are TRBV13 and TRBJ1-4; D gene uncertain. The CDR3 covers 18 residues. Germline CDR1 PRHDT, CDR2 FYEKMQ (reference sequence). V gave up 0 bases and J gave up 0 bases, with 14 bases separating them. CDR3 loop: CASSLGRMETATNEKLFF. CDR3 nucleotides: TGTGCCAGCAGCTTAGGCCGAATGGAGACTGCAACTAATGAAAAACTGTTTTTT.